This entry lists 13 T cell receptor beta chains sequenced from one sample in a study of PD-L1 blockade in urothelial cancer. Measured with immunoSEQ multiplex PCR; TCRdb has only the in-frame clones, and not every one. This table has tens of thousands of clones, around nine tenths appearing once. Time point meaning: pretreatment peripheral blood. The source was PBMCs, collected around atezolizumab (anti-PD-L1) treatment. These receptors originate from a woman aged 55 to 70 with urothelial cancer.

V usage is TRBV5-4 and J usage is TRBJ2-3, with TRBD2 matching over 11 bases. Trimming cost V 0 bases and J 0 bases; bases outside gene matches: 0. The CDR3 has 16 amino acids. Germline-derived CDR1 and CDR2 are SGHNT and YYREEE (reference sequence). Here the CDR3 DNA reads TGTGCCAGCAGCTTGGGGACTAGCGGGAGCACAGATACGCAGTATTTT. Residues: CASSLGTSGSTDTQYF.

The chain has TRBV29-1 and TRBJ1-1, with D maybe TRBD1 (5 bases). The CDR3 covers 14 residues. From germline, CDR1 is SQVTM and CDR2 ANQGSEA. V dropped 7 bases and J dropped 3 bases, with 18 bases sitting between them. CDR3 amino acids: CSADGGDGYTEAFF. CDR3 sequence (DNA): TGCAGCGCAGACGGGGGGGATGGGTACACTGAAGCTTTCTTT.

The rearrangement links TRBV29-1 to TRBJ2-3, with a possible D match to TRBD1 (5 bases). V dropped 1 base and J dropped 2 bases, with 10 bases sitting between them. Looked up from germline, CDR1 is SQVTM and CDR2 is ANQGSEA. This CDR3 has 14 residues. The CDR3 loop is CSVEADSDTDTQYF. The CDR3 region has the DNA TGCAGCGTTGAAGCCGACAGCGACACAGATACGCAGTATTTT.

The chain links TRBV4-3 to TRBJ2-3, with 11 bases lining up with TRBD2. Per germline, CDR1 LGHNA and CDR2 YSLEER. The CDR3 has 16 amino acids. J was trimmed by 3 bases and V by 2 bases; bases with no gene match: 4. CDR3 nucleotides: TGCGCCAGCAGCCAACAAGTAGCGGGAGGGACAGATACGCAGTATTTT. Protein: CASSQQVAGGTDTQYF.

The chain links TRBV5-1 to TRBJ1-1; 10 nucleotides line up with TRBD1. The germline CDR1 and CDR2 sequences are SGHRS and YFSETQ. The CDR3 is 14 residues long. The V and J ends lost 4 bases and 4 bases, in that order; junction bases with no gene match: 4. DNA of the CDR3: TGCGCCAGCAGCCCGGGACAGGGGTTCACTGAAGCTTTCTTT. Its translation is CASSPGQGFTEAFF.

The CDR3 spells CASSQGRGYTEAFF. The CDR3 DNA reads as TGTGCCAGCAGCCAGGGAAGGGGGTACACTGAAGCTTTCTTT. This chain joins TRBV28 and TRBJ1-1; TRBD1 is a possible D gene (6 bases). Germline V lookup: CDR1 MDHEN, CDR2 SYDVKM. Deletions cut 6 bases from V and 3 bases from J, with 14 bases between. The CDR3 consists of 14 residues.

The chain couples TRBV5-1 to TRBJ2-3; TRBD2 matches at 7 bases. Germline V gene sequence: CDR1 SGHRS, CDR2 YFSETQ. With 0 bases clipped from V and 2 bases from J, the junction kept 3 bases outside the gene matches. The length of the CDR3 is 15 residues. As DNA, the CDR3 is TGCGCCAGCAGCTTGGCGGGGGACTACACAGATACGCAGTATTTT. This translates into CASSLAGDYTDTQYF.

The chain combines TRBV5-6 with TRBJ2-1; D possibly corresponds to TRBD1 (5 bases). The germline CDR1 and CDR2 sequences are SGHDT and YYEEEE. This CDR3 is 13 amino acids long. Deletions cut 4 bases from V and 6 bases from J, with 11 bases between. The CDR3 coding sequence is TGTGCCAGCAGCCCGACAGTAAGCAATGAGCAGTTCTTC. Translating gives CASSPTVSNEQFF.

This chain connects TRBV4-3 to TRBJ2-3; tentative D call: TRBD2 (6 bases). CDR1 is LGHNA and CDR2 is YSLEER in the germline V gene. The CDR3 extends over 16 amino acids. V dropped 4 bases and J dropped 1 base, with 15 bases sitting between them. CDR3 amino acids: CASSRTRRGGTDTQYF. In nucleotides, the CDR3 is TGCGCCAGCAGCCGTACCAGGAGGGGTGGCACAGATACGCAGTATTTT.

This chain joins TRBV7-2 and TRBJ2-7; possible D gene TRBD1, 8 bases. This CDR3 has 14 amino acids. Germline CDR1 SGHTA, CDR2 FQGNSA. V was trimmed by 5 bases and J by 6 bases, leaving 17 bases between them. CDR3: CASSPGRTGSEQYF. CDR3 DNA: TGTGCCAGCAGCCCCGGGAGGACAGGGAGCGAGCAGTACTTC.

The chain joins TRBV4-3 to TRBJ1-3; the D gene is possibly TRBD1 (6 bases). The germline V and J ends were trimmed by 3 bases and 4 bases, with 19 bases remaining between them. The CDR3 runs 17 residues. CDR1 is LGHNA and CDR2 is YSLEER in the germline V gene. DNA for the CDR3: TGCGCCAGCAGCCAGGACCTGGGGGCCGGCGCAGGAAACACCATATATTTT. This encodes CASSQDLGAGAGNTIYF.

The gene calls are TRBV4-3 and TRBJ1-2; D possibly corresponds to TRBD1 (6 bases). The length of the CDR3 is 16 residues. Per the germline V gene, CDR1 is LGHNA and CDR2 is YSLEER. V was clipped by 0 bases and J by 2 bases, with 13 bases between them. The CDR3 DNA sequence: TGCGCCAGCAGCCAAGACTTCACAGGGACCAACTATGGCTACACCTTC. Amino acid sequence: CASSQDFTGTNYGYTF.

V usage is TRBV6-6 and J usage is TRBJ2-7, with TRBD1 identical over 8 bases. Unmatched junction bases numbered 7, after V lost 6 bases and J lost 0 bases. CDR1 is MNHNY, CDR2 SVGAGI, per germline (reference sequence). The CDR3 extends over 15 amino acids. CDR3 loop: CASRTGVHRSYEQYF. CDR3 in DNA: TGTGCCAGCAGGACAGGGGTCCACCGCTCCTACGAGCAGTACTTC.